Detailed here is one TCR beta chain. Its antigen is still unknown. No quality values exist for individual bases; no much larger clone is one base distant. Enrolling through a virtual design, the prospective study's participants ranged in age from roughly 18 to 89 years and lived across 24 United States geographic areas. To assign participants to cohorts, the prospective study relied on clinical history that participants themselves reported in a screening survey and a study questionnaire. ImmuneRACE Cohort 3 recovered participants were defined by two consecutive negative NP/OP PCR tests, healthcare professional clearance, or symptom resolution. In the prospective study, whole blood, serum and a nasopharyngeal or oropharyngeal swab were collected from each participant by mobile phlebotomists. Over a roughly 2-month period, participants in the prospective study had the option of providing additional blood draws and questionnaires. Blood samples from the prospective study were shipped frozen or at room temperature prior to DNA extraction.

The germline V gene sets CDR1 to SGHTA and CDR2 to FQGTGA. V loses 3 bases, J loses 0 bases, and the germline ends lie 8 bases apart. From its cysteine to its phenylalanine, the CDR3 spans 14 amino acids. Of the read, only the CDR3 DNA is kept; its 42 bases are in frame from base 1. These data come from a study of blood T cell repertoires in COVID-19 (dated by TCRdb to the early 2020s). Looking at the study overall: Samples from collaborators originated in the United States, Italy and Spain and spanned both the acute and convalescent phases of COVID-19. The prospective study material was composed of cDNA or gDNA derived from T cells, B-cell-depleted T cells, or PBMCs. The dataset comprised deeply sampled blood TCRbeta repertoires from subjects exposed to, actively infected with, or recovered from COVID-19. The repertoires were made available in a free public database intended to serve as a resource for research on the immune response to SARS-CoV-2. The samples were drawn from the first 160 participants of the ongoing ImmuneRACE study and from 1,200 or so subjects provided by 6 global collaborators. Sample metadata almost always included a de-identified subject ID, COVID-19 status, age in years and sex. HLA class I and class II types, where available, came from metadata supplied by the sample provider rather than from assay-based typing. Study-level results and caveats: How much clinical and demographic metadata was included differed by source and by participant, and the metadata was provided uncurated.

The immunoSEQ Assay, a bias-controlled multiplex PCR, was used to amplify TCRbeta CDR3 regions from genomic DNA. The authors' pipeline ran thus. Nucleated cell counts per sample were estimated from amplification of reference gene primers within the assay. To quantify the absolute abundance of each unique TCRbeta CDR3 rearrangement, sequence reads were collapsed and filtered. Productive Simpson clonality was computed per sample as the square root of Simpson's diversity index over productive rearrangements. The table comes from immuneACCESS by way of TCRdb, which keeps in-frame sequences with V and J called. Part of the clones is missing from these tables; in studies checked, under half for an unresolved V gene and the rest for unknown reasons. That table supplies the V and J calls and clone size; D and trimming were determined from the DNA. The sample records around 300,000 clones, about 90% of which are singletons. Jointly, the top ten make up 5% of the sample.

The sample was PBMCs or T cells enriched from blood (not recorded which). The rearranged segments are TRBV7-3 and TRBJ1-1; confidence is insufficient to name the D gene. This sequence was found in a young man who had recovered from COVID-19. In nucleotides, the sequence is TGTGCCAGCAGCTTCAGGCAGTTGAACACTGAAGCTTTCTTT. Its amino acids are CASSFRQLNTEAFF.